These T cell receptor beta chains were read from a single sample in a study of cytomegalovirus exposure and HLA in healthy donors. The repertoire was sequenced with immunoSEQ multiplex PCR; TCRdb's copy has only in-frame clones and lacks some. The sample lists roughly 68,000 clones; about 89% were seen once. Material for sequencing was PBMCs. Receptors were obtained from a woman aged 18-29 years in good health and CMV-seronegative. CDR3s include the opening cysteine and the closing phenylalanine or tryptophan. D genes are given only for firm matches. Expanded clones are given a class, and other clones once, few, many or no size at all.

>TRBJ1-2|-|17|TRBD1|TRBV10-1
CASSRQGATNCNYGYTF
TGCGCCAGCAGCAGACAGGGGGCCACTAACTGTAACTATGGCTACACCTTC
>TRBJ1-5|-|15|-|TRBV19
CASSIPPGGNQPQHF
TGTGCCAGTAGTATCCCTCCAGGGGGCAATCAGCCCCAGCATTTT
>TRBJ1-2|-|16|TRBD1|TRBV4-1
CASSQAGTVEFYGYTF
TGCGCCAGCAGCCAAGCGGGGACAGTTGAATTCTATGGCTACACCTTC
>TRBJ1-1|-|15|TRBD1|TRBV30
CALTTGRLYDTEAFF
TGTGCCCTGACGACAGGGAGGCTCTATGACACTGAAGCTTTCTTT
>TRBJ2-2|-|15|-|TRBV11-3
CASSPYRDNTGELFF
TGTGCCAGCAGCCCCTACAGGGATAACACCGGGGAGCTGTTTTTT
>TRBJ2-7|-|14|-|TRBV4-1
CASSQRTLTYEQYF
TGCGCCAGCAGCCAGAGGACTCTAACCTACGAGCAGTACTTC
>TRBJ2-1|-|22|-|TRBV12-2
CASRLVTAIWGSSGNLYNEQFF
TGTGCAAGTCGCTTAGTAACCGCGATTTGGGGATCTAGCGGGAACCTTTACAATGAGCAGTTCTTC
>TRBJ1-1|-|13|-|TRBV7-2
CASSSQGNTEAFF
TGTGCCAGCAGCTCACAGGGAAACACTGAAGCTTTCTTT
>TRBJ2-1|-|10|-|TRBV20-1
CSASGVEQFF
TGCAGTGCTAGCGGGGTTGAGCAGTTCTTC
>TRBJ1-2|-|15|TRBD1|TRBV7-3
CASSPTGGSRYGYTF
TGTGCCAGCAGCCCCACAGGGGGGTCACGGTATGGCTACACCTTC
>TRBJ2-3|once|12|-|TRBV4-1
CASRRGTDTQYF
TGCGCCAGCAGACGGGGCACAGATACGCAGTATTTT
>TRBJ1-1|-|15|-|TRBV4-1
CASSPSRNNLDEAFF
TGCGCCAGCAGCCCCTCCCGAAATAACTTAGATGAAGCTTTCTTT
>TRBJ2-2|-|18|TRBD2|TRBV7-3
CASRNGREREGRPGELFF
TGTGCCAGCAGAAACGGTAGGGAGCGGGAGGGCCGTCCCGGGGAGCTGTTTTTT
>TRBJ2-4|once|15|TRBD2|TRBV2
CASKGLAAEENIQYF
TGTGCCAGCAAGGGACTAGCGGCCGAGGAAAACATTCAGTACTTC
>TRBJ2-5|-|15|TRBD2|TRBV6-5
CASSRTSGTQETQYF
TGTGCCAGCAGTCGGACTAGCGGGACACAAGAGACCCAGTACTTC
>TRBJ2-1|-|16|TRBD2|TRBV7-2
CASSFWGRDSYNEQFF
TGTGCCAGCAGCTTTTGGGGGAGGGACTCCTACAATGAGCAGTTCTTC
>TRBJ2-7|-|13|-|TRBV19
CASSISSSYEQYF
TGTGCCAGTAGTATTTCCTCGTCCTACGAGCAGTACTTC
>TRBJ2-5|-|13|TRBD1|TRBV6-1
CASNTGVGETQYF
TGTGCCAGCAACACAGGGGTTGGAGAGACCCAGTACTTC
>TRBJ2-4|-|18|TRBD2|TRBV4-1
CASSPGTSQPGAKNIQYF
TGCGCCAGCAGCCCCGGGACTAGCCAGCCGGGCGCCAAAAACATTCAGTACTTC
>TRBJ2-2|-|16|TRBD2|TRBV9
CASSVGGGASTGELFF
TGTGCCAGCAGCGTAGGCGGGGGGGCGAGTACCGGGGAGCTGTTTTTT
>TRBJ2-3|-|14|-|TRBV7-8
CASSFRGGADTQYF
TGTGCCAGCAGCTTTCGAGGGGGGGCAGATACGCAGTATTTT
>TRBJ2-7|-|14|TRBD2|TRBV7-9
CASSREGGSYEQYF
TGTGCCAGCTCGCGGGAGGGGGGCTCCTACGAGCAGTACTTC
>TRBJ2-5|-|15|TRBD2|TRBV11-2
CASSRLAGFQETQYF
TGTGCCAGCAGTCGACTAGCGGGGTTCCAAGAGACCCAGTACTTC
>TRBJ2-2|-|15|-|TRBV30
CAWSTRPKDTGELFF
TGTGCCTGGAGTACCAGGCCGAAGGACACCGGGGAGCTGTTTTTT
>TRBJ1-5|-|16|-|TRBV4-1
CASSQAGVGANQPQHF
TGCGCCAGCAGCCAAGCCGGTGTGGGGGCAAATCAGCCCCAGCATTTT
>TRBJ1-5|-|14|TRBD1|TRBV7-2
CASRQTGVGQPQHF
TGTGCCAGCAGACAAACAGGGGTCGGACAGCCCCAGCATTTT
>TRBJ1-5|-|16|TRBD1|TRBV28
CASSSPSGGFNQPQHF
TGTGCCAGCAGTTCCCCCTCAGGGGGGTTCAATCAGCCCCAGCATTTT
>TRBJ1-1|-|12|-|TRBV23-1
CASSLTRREAFF
TGCGCCAGCAGTCTGACGAGGCGGGAAGCTTTCTTT
>TRBJ2-2|-|16|TRBD2|TRBV11-2
CASSLLTSGNTGELFF
TGTGCCAGCAGCTTACTTACTAGCGGAAACACCGGGGAGCTGTTTTTT
>TRBJ2-7|-|15|-|TRBV9
CASSVGRDPSYEQYF
TGTGCCAGCAGCGTAGGGCGGGATCCTTCCTACGAGCAGTACTTC
>TRBJ2-1|-|14|TRBD1|TRBV6-1
CASSGGTGDNEQFF
TGTGCCAGCAGTGGAGGGACAGGGGACAATGAGCAGTTCTTC
>TRBJ1-4|-|16|-|TRBV5-8
CASSLPLTRRSEKLFF
TGTGCCAGCAGCCTCCCGCTGACGAGGCGCAGTGAAAAACTGTTTTTT
>TRBJ1-6|-|16|TRBD1|TRBV10-3
CAIRPGQGAGNSPLHF
TGTGCCATCAGGCCCGGACAGGGGGCGGGAAATTCACCCCTCCACTTT
>TRBJ1-2|-|15|-|TRBV9
CASSVGRGARYGYTF
TGTGCCAGCAGCGTAGGACGAGGTGCTAGGTATGGCTACACCTTC
>TRBJ2-1|once|15|TRBD2|TRBV7-3
CASSFRTSGVKEQFF
TGTGCCAGCAGCTTCCGGACTAGCGGGGTGAAAGAGCAGTTCTTC
>TRBJ2-1|-|15|TRBD2|TRBV7-9
CASSPTSGYYNEQFF
TGTGCCAGCAGCCCGACTAGCGGGTACTACAATGAGCAGTTCTTC
>TRBJ2-1|-|16|-|TRBV19
CASSIIGGSLYNEQFF
TGTGCCAGTAGTATTATTGGCGGATCCCTTTACAATGAGCAGTTCTTC
>TRBJ2-1|-|16|TRBD2|TRBV5-1
CASSRTGTSGVNEQFF
TGCGCCAGCAGCCGCACCGGGACTAGCGGGGTTAATGAGCAGTTCTTC
>TRBJ2-6|-|18|TRBD1|TRBV19
CASSIRGQGLSGANVLTF
TGTGCCAGTAGTATTAGGGGACAGGGCCTCTCTGGGGCCAACGTCCTGACTTTC
>TRBJ2-3|-|14|TRBD2|TRBV29-1
CSVEDPRRGVTQYF
TGCAGCGTTGAAGACCCCCGACGGGGGGTTACGCAGTATTTT
>TRBJ2-7|-|15|TRBD2|TRBV7-3
CASSLGTGGSYEQYF
TGTGCCAGCAGCTTAGGGACGGGAGGCTCCTACGAGCAGTACTTC
>TRBJ1-1|-|15|TRBD1|TRBV9
CASSVAGAGGTEAFF
TGTGCCAGCAGCGTAGCTGGGGCAGGGGGCACTGAAGCTTTCTTT
>TRBJ2-2|-|15|TRBD2|TRBV7-8
CASSLIGTSVGELFF
TGTGCCAGCAGCTTAATTGGGACTAGCGTCGGGGAGCTGTTTTTT
>TRBJ1-4|-|14|TRBD1|TRBV30
CAWSGDSRNEKLFF
TGTGCCTGGAGTGGGGACAGCAGAAATGAAAAACTGTTTTTT
>TRBJ2-3|-|16|TRBD2|TRBV2
CASSTGLAGPTDTQYF
TGTGCCAGCAGTACTGGACTAGCGGGACCCACAGATACGCAGTATTTT
>TRBJ2-2|-|18|TRBD2|TRBV5-1
CASSFWTSGGSNTGELFF
TGCGCCAGCAGCTTTTGGACTAGCGGGGGATCGAACACCGGGGAGCTGTTTTTT
>TRBJ1-4|-|18|-|TRBV18
CASSPSIGSFRTNEKLFF
TGTGCCAGCTCACCATCAATTGGTAGTTTTCGGACTAATGAAAAACTGTTTTTT
>TRBJ2-7|-|13|-|TRBV10-2
CASSESLGHEQYF
TGCGCCAGCAGTGAGTCCCTAGGCCACGAGCAGTACTTC
>TRBJ1-1|-|14|-|TRBV11-2
CASSRGRVPTEAFF
TGTGCCAGCAGCCGAGGGAGGGTACCCACTGAAGCTTTCTTT